This T cell receptor (beta chain) was identified during a study of Ad26.COV2.S vaccination and SARS-CoV-2 variants. Profiling relied on immunoSEQ multiplex PCR, and the TCRdb table lists in-frame clones only, not all of them. The repertoire consists of 320,000 or so clones, with 85% to 90% occurring once and the leading ten covering around 5.5%. Treatment: approximately 18 received Ad26.COV2.S at low or high dose, single or two shots; roughly 5 received placebo; per-sample allocation not given. Sampling was performed 63 days after the first vaccine or placebo injection. This clonotype was sampled from a person aged 18-60 years who received the Ad26.COV2.S COVID-19 vaccine or a placebo. The sample in question was peripheral blood, obtained in a trial of Ad26.COV2.S vaccine versus placebo.

The CDR3 DNA reads as TGCGCCAGCAGCCAATACAGGGGAGGCAATTATGGCTACACCTTC. Protein: CASSQYRGGNYGYTF. This rearrangement joins TRBV4-3 to TRBJ1-2; 7 bases are a match to TRBD1. Germline V lookup: CDR1 LGHNA, CDR2 YSLEER. The length of the CDR3 is 15 residues. Trimming cost V 2 bases and J 5 bases; bases outside gene matches: 8.